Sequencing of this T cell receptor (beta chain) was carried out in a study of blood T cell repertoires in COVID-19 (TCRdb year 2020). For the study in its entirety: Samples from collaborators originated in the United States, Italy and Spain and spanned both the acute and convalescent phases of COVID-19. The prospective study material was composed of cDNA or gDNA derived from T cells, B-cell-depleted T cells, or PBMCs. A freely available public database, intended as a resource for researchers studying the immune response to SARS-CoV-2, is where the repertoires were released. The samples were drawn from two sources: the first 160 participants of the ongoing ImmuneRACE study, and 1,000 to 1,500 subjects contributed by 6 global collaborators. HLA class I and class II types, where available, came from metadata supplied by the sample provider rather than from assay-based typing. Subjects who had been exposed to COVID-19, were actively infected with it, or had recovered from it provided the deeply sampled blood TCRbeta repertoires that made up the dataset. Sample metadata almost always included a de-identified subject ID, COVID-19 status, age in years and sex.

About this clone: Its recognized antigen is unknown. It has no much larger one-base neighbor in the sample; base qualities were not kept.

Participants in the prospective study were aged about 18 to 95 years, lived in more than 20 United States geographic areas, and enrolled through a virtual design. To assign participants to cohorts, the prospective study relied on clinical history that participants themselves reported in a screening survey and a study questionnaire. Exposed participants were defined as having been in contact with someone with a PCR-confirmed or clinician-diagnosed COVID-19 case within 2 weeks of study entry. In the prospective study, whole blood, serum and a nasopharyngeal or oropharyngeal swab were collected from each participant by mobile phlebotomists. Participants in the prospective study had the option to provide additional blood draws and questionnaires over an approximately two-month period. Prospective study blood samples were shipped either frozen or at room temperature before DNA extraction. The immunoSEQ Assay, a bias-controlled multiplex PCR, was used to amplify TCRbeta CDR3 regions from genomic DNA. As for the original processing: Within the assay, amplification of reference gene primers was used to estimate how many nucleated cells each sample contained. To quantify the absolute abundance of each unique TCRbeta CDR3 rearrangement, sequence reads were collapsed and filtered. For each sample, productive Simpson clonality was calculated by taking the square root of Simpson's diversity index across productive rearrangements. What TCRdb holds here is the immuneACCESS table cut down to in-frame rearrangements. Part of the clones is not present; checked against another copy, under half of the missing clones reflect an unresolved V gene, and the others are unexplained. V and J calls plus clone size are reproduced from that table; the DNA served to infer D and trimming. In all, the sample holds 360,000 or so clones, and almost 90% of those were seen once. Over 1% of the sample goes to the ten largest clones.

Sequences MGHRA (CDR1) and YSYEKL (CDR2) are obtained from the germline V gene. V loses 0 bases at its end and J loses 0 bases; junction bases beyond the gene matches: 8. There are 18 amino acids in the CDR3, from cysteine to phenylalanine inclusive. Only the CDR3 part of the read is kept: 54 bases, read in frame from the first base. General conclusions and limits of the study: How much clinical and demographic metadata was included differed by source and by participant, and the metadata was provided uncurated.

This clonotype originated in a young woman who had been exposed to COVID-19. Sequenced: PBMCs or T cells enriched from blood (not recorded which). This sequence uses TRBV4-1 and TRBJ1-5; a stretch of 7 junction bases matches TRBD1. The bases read TGCGCCAGCAGCCAAGATCGAGGAGACAGGGCTAGCAATCAGCCCCAGCATTTT. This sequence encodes CASSQDRGDRASNQPQHF.